This TCR beta chain was identified during a study of T cells after yellow fever vaccination. Study details: Some fractions had low cell numbers, and these were prepared with SMART-Seq v4 Ultra Low Input.

Study-wide findings and caveats: Repertoires sorted by FACS could include abundant clonotypes that are contaminants from the bulk population. Subsequent booster samples again held most clones from primary vaccination (more than 95% CD4, just under 90% CD8).

5'RACE template switching produced TCR cDNA carrying a universal primer site and UMIs. A single record per CDR3 protein comes from TCRdb applying MiXCR to the 5' RACE reads. The table shows 200,000 to 300,000 distinct CDR3 sequences, with approximately 6.3% occurring only once. Trimming removed 3 bases at V and 1 base at J, with 10 bases between. Germline CDR1 and CDR2: DFQATT and SNEGSKA (reference sequence). The CDR3 consists of 14 residues. Concerning this clonotype itself: Its cognate antigen is unknown.

The rearrangement links TRBV20-1 to TRBJ1-5; D call uncertain. The sequences come from CD4+ T cells sorted from PBMCs, collected on the day of the yellow fever booster vaccination. The source is a man aged 25-45 years who received the YFV17D yellow fever vaccine. CDR3 nucleotides: TGCAGTGCTAGGAACACGTACAGCAATCAGCCCCAGCATTTT. Translating gives CSARNTYSNQPQHF.